One T cell receptor (beta chain) is described in this entry. V was trimmed by 4 bases and J by 6 bases, leaving 8 bases between them. The germline gives CDR1 DFQATT, CDR2 SNEGSKA (reference sequence). The CDR3 has 11 residues. The data originate from a study of long-term antiretroviral therapy in people with HIV. Survey-level resolution applied to immunoSEQ assay v3.0. Produced via immunoSEQ multiplex PCR; TCRdb's table is partial and in-frame only. The table records tens of thousands of clones, more than 95% of them present only once. V is TRBV20-1 and J is TRBJ2-3; tentatively, D is TRBD2 (5 bases). The TCR originated in a man aged 25 to 40 with HIV. Sequencing used unsorted PBMCs, obtained 6.9 years after starting antiretroviral therapy. The DNA for the CDR3 is TGCAGTGCTACCCGAGGGGATACGCAGTATTTT. The encoded protein is CSATRGDTQYF.